Shown below are 5 T cell receptor beta chains from a single sample sequenced in a study of blood T cell repertoires in COVID-19 (dated by TCRdb to about 2020). Library method: the immunoSEQ multiplex PCR assay. The immuneACCESS repertoire file appears here via TCRdb, limited to in-frame rearrangements. These files lack a portion of the clones; in checked studies, under half of the deficit traces to unresolved V genes, and the cause of the others is not known. The table for this sample lists roughly 250,000 clones; approximately 83% of them were counted only once. Of the sample, 3.5% to 4% falls within the top ten clones. Sequencing used PBMCs or T cells enriched from blood (not recorded which). Every receptor here comes from a woman aged 40 to 50 who had been exposed to COVID-19.

The chain has TRBV13 and TRBJ2-3, with TRBD1 identical over 7 bases. Per the germline V gene, CDR1 is PRHDT and CDR2 is FYEKMQ (reference sequence). The CDR3 has 15 residues. After removal of 4 bases from V and 5 bases from J, the junction contained 9 bases not matched to a gene. CDR3 sequence: CASSSTGERGDTQYF. Here the CDR3 DNA reads TGTGCCAGCAGCTCCACAGGGGAGAGAGGAGATACGCAGTATTTT.

The chain has TRBV6-2 or TRBV6-3 and TRBJ2-2; maybe TRBD2 (6 bases). This CDR3 spans 16 amino acids. The V end lost 2 bases, the J end lost 5 bases, and 15 bases lay between the germline ends. Germline V gene lookup returns CDR1 MNHEY and CDR2 SVGEGT. The CDR3 spells CASSYPVRGWTGELFF. Written as DNA, the CDR3 is TGTGCCAGCAGTTACCCTGTGCGGGGCTGGACCGGGGAGCTGTTTTTT.

V usage is TRBV20-1 and J usage is TRBJ2-7, with D perhaps TRBD1 (6 bases). CDR1 DFQATT and CDR2 SNEGSKA come from the germline V gene (reference sequence). This CDR3 has 16 amino acids. The V end lost 3 bases, the J end lost 0 bases, and 18 bases lay between the germline ends. CDR3 DNA sequence: TGCAGTGCTAGTTGGGACGGAGGCAGGGGCTCCTACGAGCAGTACTTC. It yields the protein CSASWDGGRGSYEQYF.

This clone was picked up a small number of times. The chain is built from TRBV28 and TRBJ1-1, with TRBD1 as a possible D gene (6 bases). V was shortened by 4 bases and J by 4 bases, with 13 bases between the two germline ends. The CDR3 runs 14 residues. CDR1 is MDHEN and CDR2 is SYDVKM in the germline V gene. CDR3 in amino acids: CASSSYRESTEAFF. The CDR3 nucleotides are TGTGCCAGCAGTTCTTACAGGGAGTCCACTGAAGCTTTCTTT.

The V and J genes are TRBV6-1 and TRBJ2-5; D is unclear. The V gene's germline CDR1 is MNHNS and CDR2 SASEGT. CDR3 length: 14 residues. Trimming took 1 base from V and 2 from J, leaving 8 bases between them. Here the CDR3 reads CASSEVSRQETQYF. CDR3 DNA sequence: TGTGCCAGCAGTGAAGTGAGTAGACAAGAGACCCAGTACTTC.